This T cell receptor beta chain was sequenced during a study of blood T cell repertoires in COVID-19. Turning to the study itself: The United States, Italy and Spain supplied acute and convalescent COVID-19 samples. PBMCs, B-cell-depleted T cells, or T cells were the source of the cDNA or gDNA that made up the material.

In the original analysis: Estimation of nucleated cell counts was performed using reference gene primer amplification. Libraries were prepared by immunoSEQ multiplex PCR; TCRdb keeps only in-frame clonotypes and omits some of them. That table supplies the V and J calls and clone size; D and trimming were determined from the DNA. The top ten clones hold around 1% of a sample with about 200,000 clones, approximately 86% of them seen once. Of note for this clone: Other DNA sequences in this sample translate to the same CDR3.

Patients in Seattle were enrolled during active infection, then followed longitudinally. The CDR3 loop spans 14 amino acids. V lost 5 bases, J lost 5 bases, and 5 bases stayed unmatched. Germline values: CDR1 WNHNN, CDR2 SYGVQD (reference sequence). The source is a man aged 60 to 75 with COVID-19, enrolled during active disease. The specimen was peripheral blood. The V and J genes are TRBV10-1 and TRBJ2-2; 7 bases are a match to TRBD1. The CDR3: CASSLGTETGELFF. Here the CDR3 DNA reads TGCGCCAGCAGTCTAGGGACAGAGACCGGGGAGCTGTTTTTT.